This TCR beta chain was captured in a study of identical twins. The study, taken as a whole, reports: Out-of-frame beta sequences exhibited a weaker degree of excess twin sharing. There is a chance that invariant MAIT and iNKT cells partially muddied zero-insertion analyses.

Turning to this clonotype: Its antigen is unknown.

A single record per CDR3 protein comes from TCRdb applying MiXCR to the 5' RACE reads. In the table there are about 520,000 distinct CDR3 sequences, 22% of which are singletons. A further study also used this sample, focusing on T cells expressing NK-cell markers.

The sequenced sample was CD4+ T cells sorted from blood. The receptor's source is a woman between 18 and 29 years old in good health.

CDR3 nucleotides: TGCGCGGGAAGGGACAGTAGGGTGAATGAGCAGTTCTTC. The encoded protein is CAGRDSRVNEQFF. V and J are TRBV20-1 and TRBJ2-1; maybe TRBD1 (7 bases). The CDR3 is 13 residues long. Germline V CDR1 and CDR2: DFQATT, SNEGSKA (reference sequence).